This entry describes one TCR beta chain. Per the germline V gene, CDR1 is LGHDT and CDR2 is YNNKEL (reference sequence). The CDR3 totals 17 residues. V was pared by 6 bases and J by 6 bases, with 18 bases of the junction left unmatched. The library tagged individual cDNA molecules with unique molecular identifiers. Per the original methods: Sample TCR counts, which ranged from 23,224 to 690,600, had a median of approximately 95,000. TCRdb re-analysed the 5' RACE reads in MiXCR, keeping a single row per CDR3 protein. TCRdb, not the original authors, processed these V and J calls. The sample lists under 85,000 distinct CDR3 sequences; more than 7.5% were seen once. Unfractionated whole blood was the source of the extracted total RNA. The sample comes from a study of human T cells and chemical hapten exposure.

This TCR was sampled from a male donor in good health. The chain carries TRBV3-1 and TRBJ2-7, with 9 bases matching TRBD1. The CDR3 is CASSPKPAAQGASEQYF. The CDR3 coding sequence is TGTGCCAGCAGTCCCAAACCGGCCGCACAGGGGGCTTCCGAGCAGTACTTC.